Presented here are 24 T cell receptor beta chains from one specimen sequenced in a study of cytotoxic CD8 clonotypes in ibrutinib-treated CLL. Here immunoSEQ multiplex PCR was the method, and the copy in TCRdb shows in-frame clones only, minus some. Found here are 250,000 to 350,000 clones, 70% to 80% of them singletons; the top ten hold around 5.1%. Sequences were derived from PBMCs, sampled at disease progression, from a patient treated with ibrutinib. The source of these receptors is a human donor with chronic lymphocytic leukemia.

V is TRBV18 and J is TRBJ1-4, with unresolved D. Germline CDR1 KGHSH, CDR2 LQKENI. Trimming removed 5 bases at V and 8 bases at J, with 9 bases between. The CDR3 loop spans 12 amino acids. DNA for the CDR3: TGTGCCAGCTCAGTCACCGCGGAAAAACTGTTTTTT. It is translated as CASSVTAEKLFF.

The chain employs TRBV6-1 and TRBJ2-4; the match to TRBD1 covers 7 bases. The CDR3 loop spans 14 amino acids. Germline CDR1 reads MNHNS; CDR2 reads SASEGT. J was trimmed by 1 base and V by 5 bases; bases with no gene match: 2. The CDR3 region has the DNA TGTGCCAGCAGTCAGGACAGGGCCAAAAACATTCAGTACTTC. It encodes CASSQDRAKNIQYF.

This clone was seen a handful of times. In nucleotides, the CDR3 is TGTGCCAGCAGCTTAGCGAGGGGACTAGCGGCCCCCCATGAGCAGTTCTTC. Its protein is CASSLARGLAAPHEQFF. The rearrangement links TRBV7-9 to TRBJ2-1; 11 bases align to TRBD2. The CDR3 spans 17 residues. The germline CDR1 and CDR2 sequences are SEHNR and FQNEAQ (reference sequence). V lost 0 bases to trimming and J lost 8 bases; unmatched junction nucleotides: 9.

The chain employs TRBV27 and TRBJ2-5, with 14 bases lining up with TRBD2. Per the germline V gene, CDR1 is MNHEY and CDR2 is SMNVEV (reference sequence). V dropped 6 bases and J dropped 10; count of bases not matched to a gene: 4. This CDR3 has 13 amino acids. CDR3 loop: CASRPGTSGSQYF. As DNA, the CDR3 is TGTGCCAGCAGACCCGGGACTAGCGGGAGCCAGTACTTC.

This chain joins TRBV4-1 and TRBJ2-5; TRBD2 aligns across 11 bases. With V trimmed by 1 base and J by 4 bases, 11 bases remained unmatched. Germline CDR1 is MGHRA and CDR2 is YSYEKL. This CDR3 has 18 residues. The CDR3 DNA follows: TGCGCCAGCAGCCAAGTACGATTTAGCGGGAGGGCCCGAGAGACCCAGTACTTC. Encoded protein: CASSQVRFSGRARETQYF.

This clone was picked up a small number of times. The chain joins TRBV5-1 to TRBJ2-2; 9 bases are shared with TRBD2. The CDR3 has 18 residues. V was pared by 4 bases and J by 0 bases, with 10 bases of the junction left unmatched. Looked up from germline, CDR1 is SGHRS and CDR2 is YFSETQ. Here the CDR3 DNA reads TGCGCCAGCAGCAGAATAGCGGGAGACGCCACGAACACCGGGGAGCTGTTTTTT. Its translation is CASSRIAGDATNTGELFF.

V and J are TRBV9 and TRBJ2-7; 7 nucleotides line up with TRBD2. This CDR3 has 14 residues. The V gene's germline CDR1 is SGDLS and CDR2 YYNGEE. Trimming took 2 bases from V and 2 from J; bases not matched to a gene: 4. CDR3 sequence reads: CASSVWGGPYEQYF. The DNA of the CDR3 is TGTGCCAGCAGCGTTTGGGGGGGTCCCTACGAGCAGTACTTC.

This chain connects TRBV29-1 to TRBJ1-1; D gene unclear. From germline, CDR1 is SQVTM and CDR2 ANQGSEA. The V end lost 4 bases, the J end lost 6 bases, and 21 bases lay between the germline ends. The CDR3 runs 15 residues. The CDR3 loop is CSVGASLDSIAEAFF. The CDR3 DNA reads TGCAGCGTTGGAGCGTCCCTGGACTCAATCGCTGAAGCTTTCTTT.

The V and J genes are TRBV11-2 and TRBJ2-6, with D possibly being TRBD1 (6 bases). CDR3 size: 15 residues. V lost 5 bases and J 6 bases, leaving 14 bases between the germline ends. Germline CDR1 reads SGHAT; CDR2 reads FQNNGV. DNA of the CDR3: TGTGCCAGCAGCAAAAGGCAGGGGTTGGCCAACGTCCTGACTTTC. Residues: CASSKRQGLANVLTF.

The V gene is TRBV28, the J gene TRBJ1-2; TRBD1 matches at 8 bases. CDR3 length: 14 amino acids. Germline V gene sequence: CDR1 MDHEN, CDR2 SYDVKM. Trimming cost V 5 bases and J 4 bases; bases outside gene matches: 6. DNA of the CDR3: TGTGCCAGCAGTGCTCAGGGGACAGGCTATGGCTACACCTTC. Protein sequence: CASSAQGTGYGYTF.

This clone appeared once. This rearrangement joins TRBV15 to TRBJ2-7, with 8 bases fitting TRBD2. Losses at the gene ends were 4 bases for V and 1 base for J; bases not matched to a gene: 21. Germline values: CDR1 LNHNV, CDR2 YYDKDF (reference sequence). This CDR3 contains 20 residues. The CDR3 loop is CATSISFGTSRVGGSYEQYF. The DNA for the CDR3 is TGTGCCACCAGCATCTCGTTCGGGACTAGTCGAGTGGGGGGATCCTACGAGCAGTACTTC.

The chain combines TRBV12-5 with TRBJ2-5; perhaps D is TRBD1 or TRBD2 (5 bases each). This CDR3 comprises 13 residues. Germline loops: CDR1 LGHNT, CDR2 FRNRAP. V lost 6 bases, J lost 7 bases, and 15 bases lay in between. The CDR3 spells CASGQGRSGTQYF. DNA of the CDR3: TGTGCTAGTGGCCAGGGACGATCCGGGACCCAGTACTTC.

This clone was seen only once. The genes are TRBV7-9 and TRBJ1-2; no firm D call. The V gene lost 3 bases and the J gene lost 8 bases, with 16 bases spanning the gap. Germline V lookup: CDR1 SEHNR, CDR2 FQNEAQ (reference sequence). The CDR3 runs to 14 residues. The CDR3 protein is CASSLSINGGGYTF. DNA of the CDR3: TGTGCCAGCAGCTTGTCGATAAACGGTGGGGGCTACACCTTC.

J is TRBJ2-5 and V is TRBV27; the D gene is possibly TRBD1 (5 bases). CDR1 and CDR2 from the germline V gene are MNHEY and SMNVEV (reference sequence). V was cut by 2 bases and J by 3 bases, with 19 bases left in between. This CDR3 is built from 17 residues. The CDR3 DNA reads TGTGCCAGCAGTTTAAGGTTTCAGGGTTTAGGGAAAGAGACCCAGTACTTC. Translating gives CASSLRFQGLGKETQYF.

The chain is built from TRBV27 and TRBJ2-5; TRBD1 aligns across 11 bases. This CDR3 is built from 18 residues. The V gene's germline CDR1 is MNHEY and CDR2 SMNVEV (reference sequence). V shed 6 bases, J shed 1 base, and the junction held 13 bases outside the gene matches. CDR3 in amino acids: CASRGRDRGVASQETQYF. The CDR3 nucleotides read TGTGCCAGCAGGGGCCGGGACAGGGGGGTAGCGAGCCAAGAGACCCAGTACTTC.

This CDR3 is CASRLISCGFRNQPQHF. DNA of the CDR3: TGTGCAAGTCGCTTGATTTCTTGCGGTTTTCGGAATCAGCCCCAGCATTTT. The V and J genes are TRBV12-2 and TRBJ1-5. TRBV12-2 is an annotated pseudogene. The CDR3 length is 17 residues.

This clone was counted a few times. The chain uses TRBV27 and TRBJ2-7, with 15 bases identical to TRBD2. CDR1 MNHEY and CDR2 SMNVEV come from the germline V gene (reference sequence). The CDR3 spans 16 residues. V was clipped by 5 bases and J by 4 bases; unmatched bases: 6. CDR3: CASSLRTSGRVYEQYF. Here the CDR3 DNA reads TGTGCCAGCAGTCTTCGGACTAGCGGGAGGGTGTACGAGCAGTACTTC.

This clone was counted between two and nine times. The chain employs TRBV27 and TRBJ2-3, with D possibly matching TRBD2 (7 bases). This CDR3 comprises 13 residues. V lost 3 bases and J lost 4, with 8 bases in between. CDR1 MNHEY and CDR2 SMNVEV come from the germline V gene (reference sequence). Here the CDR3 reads CASSLGGPDTQYF. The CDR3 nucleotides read TGTGCCAGCAGTTTGGGGGGGCCAGATACGCAGTATTTT.

Written as DNA, the CDR3 is TGTGCCAGCAGCTTATTTCAGGGAGAGCAGTACTTC. It encodes CASSLFQGEQYF. The chain is built from TRBV7-2 and TRBJ2-7; TRBD1 is a possible D gene (5 bases). Germline CDR1 and CDR2: SGHTA and FQGNSA. This CDR3 comprises 12 residues. Trimming left V 2 bases short and J 7 bases short, with 9 bases between. Complete variable domain (other parts from reference TRBV7-2 and TRBJ2-7): GAGVSQSPSNKVTEKGKDVELRCDPISGHTALYWYRQSLGQGLEFLIYFQGNSAPDKSGLPSDRFSAERTGGSVSTLTIQRTQQEDSAVYLCASSLFQGEQYFGPGTRLTVT.

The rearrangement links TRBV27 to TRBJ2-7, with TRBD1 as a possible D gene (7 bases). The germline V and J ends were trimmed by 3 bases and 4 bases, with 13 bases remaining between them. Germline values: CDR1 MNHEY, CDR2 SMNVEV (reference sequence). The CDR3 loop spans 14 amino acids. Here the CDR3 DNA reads TGTGCCAGCAGTTTCCAGGGGGGACTTTACGAGCAGTACTTC. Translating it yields CASSFQGGLYEQYF.

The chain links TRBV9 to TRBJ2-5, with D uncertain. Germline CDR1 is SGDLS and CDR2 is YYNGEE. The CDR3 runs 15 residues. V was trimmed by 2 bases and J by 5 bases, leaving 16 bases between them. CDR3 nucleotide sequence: TGTGCCAGCAGCGTCCAGGACCTCCGATCCGAGACCCAGTACTTC. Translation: CASSVQDLRSETQYF.

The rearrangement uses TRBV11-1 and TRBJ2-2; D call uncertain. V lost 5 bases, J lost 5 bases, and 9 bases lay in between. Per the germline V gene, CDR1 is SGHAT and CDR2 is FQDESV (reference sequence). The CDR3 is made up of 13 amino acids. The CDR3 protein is CASSLKLTGELFF. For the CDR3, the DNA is TGTGCCAGCAGCCTCAAGCTGACCGGGGAGCTGTTTTTT.

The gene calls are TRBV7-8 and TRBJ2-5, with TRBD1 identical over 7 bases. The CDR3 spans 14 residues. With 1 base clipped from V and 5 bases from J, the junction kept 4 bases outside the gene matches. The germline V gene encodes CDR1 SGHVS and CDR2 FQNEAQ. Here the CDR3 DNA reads TGTGCCAGCAGCTTAGACAGGGGTCGGGAGACCCAGTACTTC. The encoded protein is CASSLDRGRETQYF.

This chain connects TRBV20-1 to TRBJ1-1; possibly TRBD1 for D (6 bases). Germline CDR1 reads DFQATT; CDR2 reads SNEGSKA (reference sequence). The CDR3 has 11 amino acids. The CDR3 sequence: CGGLLNTEAFF. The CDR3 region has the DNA TGCGGGGGGCTCTTGAACACTGAAGCTTTCTTT.